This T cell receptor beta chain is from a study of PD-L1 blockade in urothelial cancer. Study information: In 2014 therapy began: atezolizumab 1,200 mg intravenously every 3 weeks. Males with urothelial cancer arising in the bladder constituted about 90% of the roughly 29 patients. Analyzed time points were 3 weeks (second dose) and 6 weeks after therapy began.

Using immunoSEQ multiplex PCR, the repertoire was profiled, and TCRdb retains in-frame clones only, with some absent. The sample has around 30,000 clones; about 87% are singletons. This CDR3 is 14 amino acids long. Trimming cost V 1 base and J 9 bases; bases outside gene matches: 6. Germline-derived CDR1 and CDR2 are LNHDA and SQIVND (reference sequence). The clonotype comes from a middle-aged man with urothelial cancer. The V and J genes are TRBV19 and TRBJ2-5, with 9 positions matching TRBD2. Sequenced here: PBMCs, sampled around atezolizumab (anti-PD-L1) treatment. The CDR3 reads CASSIAAGGDPQYF. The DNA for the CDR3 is TGTGCCAGTAGTATAGCTGCGGGGGGGGATCCCCAGTACTTC.